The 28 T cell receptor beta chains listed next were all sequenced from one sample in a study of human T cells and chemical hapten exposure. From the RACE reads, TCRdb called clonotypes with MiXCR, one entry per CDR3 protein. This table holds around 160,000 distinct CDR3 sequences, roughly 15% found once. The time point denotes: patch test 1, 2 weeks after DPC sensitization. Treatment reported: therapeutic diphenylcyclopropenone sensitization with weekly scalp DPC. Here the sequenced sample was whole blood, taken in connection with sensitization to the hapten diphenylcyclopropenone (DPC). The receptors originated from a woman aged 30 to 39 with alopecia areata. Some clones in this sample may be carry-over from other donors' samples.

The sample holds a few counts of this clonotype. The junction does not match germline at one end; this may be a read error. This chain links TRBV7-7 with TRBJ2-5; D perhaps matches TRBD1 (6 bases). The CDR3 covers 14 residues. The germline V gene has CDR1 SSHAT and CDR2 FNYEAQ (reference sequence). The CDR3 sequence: CASSLGQGSETQYF. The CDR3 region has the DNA TGTGCTAGCAGCTTAGGGCAGGGGAGTGAGACCCAGTACTTC.

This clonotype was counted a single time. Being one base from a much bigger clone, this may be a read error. The CDR3 loop is CASSEGTGGVSPLHF. In DNA, the CDR3 is TGTGCCAGCAGTGAAGGAACAGGGGGGGTTTCACCCCTCCACTTT. The chain carries TRBV2 and TRBJ1-6; 8 bases fit TRBD1. V lost 1 base, J lost 9 bases, and 5 bases stayed unmatched. The CDR3 loop spans 15 amino acids. Per germline, CDR1 SNHLY and CDR2 FYNNEI.

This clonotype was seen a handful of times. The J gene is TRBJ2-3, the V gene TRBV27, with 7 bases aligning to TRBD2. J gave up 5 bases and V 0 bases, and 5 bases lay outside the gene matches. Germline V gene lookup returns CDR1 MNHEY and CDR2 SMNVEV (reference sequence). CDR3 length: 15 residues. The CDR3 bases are TGTGCCAGCAGTTTATCCTGGACTAGTGGAGATACGCAGTATTTT. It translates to CASSLSWTSGDTQYF.

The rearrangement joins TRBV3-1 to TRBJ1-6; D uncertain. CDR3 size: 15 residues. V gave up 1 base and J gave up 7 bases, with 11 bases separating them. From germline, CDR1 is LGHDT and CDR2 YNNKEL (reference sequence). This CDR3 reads CASSQVDARNSPLHF. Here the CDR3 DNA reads TGTGCCAGCAGCCAAGTTGACGCTAGGAATTCACCCCTCCACTTT.

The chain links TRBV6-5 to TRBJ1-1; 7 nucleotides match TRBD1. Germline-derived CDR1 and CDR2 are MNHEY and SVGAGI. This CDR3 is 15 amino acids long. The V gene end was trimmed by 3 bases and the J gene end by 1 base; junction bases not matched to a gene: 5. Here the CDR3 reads CASSYFRQGNTEAFF. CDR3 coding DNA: TGTGCCAGCAGTTATTTTCGACAGGGGAACACTGAAGCTTTCTTT.

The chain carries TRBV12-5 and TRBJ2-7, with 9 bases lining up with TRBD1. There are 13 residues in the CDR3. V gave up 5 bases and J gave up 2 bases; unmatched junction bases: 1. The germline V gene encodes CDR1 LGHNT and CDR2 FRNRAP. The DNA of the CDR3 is TGTGCTAGTGGTCGGGACAGGGCCTACGAGCAGTACTTC. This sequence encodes CASGRDRAYEQYF.

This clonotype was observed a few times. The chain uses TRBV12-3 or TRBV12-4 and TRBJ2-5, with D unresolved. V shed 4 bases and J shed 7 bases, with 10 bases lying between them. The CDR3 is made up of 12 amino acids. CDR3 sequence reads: CASSSPPGTQYF. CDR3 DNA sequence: TGTGCCAGCAGTTCCCCCCCCGGGACCCAGTACTTC.

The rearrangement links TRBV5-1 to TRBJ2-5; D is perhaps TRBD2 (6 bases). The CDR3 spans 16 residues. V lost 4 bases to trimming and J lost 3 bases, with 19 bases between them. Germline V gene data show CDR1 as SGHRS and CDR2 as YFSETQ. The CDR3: CASSPPGGGAKETQYF. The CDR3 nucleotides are TGCGCCAGCAGCCCCCCGGGCGGAGGGGCCAAAGAGACCCAGTACTTC.

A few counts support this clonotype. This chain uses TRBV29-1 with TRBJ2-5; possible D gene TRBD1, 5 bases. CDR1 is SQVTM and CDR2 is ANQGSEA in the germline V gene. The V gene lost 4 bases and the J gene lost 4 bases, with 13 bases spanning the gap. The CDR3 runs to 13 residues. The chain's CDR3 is CSVAQVQGETQYF. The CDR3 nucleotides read TGCAGCGTTGCACAGGTCCAGGGAGAGACCCAGTACTTC.

CDR3 in amino acids: CSARLPAVNTGELFF. The CDR3 nucleotides read TGCAGTGCTAGACTACCAGCGGTTAACACCGGGGAGCTGTTTTTT. The rearrangement links TRBV20-1 to TRBJ2-2, with D possibly TRBD2 on 5 matching bases. The germline V and J ends were trimmed by 2 bases and 2 bases, with 12 bases remaining between them. CDR3 length: 15 residues. The V gene's germline CDR1 is DFQATT and CDR2 SNEGSKA (reference sequence).

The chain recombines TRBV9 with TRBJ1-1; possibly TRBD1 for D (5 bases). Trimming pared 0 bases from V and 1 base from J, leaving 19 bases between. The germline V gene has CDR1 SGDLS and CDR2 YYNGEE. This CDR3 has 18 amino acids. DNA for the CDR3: TGTGCCAGCAGCGTAGCCCCGGATAGGGGAGCCGGGAACACTGAAGCTTTCTTT. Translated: CASSVAPDRGAGNTEAFF.

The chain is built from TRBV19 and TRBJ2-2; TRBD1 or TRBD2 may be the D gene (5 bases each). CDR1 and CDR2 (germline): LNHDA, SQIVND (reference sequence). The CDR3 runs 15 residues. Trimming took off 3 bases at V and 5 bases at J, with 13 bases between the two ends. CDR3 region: CASSIMGRETGELFF. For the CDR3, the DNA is TGTGCCAGTAGTATTATGGGCAGGGAGACCGGGGAGCTGTTTTTT.

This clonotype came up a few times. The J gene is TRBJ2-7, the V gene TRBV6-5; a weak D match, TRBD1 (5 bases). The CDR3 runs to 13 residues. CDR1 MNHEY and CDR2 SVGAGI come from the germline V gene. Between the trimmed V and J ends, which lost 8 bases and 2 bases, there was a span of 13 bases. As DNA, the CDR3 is TGTGCCAGCCGCCGCCAGGGCCCCTACGAGCAGTACTTC. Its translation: CASRRQGPYEQYF.

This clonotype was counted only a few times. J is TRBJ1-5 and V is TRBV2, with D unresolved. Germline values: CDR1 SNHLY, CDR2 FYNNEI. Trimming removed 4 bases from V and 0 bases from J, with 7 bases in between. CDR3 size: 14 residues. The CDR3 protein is CASSASDSNQPQHF. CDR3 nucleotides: TGTGCCAGCAGTGCGTCTGATAGCAATCAGCCCCAGCATTTT.

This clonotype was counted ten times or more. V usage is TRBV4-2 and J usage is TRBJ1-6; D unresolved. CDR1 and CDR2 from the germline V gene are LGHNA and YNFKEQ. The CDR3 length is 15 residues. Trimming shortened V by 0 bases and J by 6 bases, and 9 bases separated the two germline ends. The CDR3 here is CASSQEEGFNSPLHF. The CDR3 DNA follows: TGTGCCAGCAGCCAAGAGGAGGGTTTTAATTCACCCCTCCACTTT.

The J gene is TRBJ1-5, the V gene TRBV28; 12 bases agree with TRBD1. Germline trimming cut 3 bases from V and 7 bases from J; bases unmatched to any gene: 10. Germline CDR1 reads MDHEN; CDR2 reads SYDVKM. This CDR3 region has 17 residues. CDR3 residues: CASSLFGTGGSLQPQHF. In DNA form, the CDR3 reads TGTGCCAGCAGTTTGTTTGGGACAGGGGGCTCGCTGCAGCCCCAGCATTTT.

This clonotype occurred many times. CDR3 DNA sequence: TGTGCCAGCAGCTCCCTGGAGCGGTACTCACCCCTCCACTTT. This translates into CASSSLERYSPLHF. This sequence joins TRBV7-8 and TRBJ1-6; D remains ambiguous. There are 14 residues in the CDR3. Germline V CDR1 and CDR2: SGHVS, FQNEAQ. Between the trimmed V and J ends, which lost 4 bases and 10 bases, there was a span of 14 bases.

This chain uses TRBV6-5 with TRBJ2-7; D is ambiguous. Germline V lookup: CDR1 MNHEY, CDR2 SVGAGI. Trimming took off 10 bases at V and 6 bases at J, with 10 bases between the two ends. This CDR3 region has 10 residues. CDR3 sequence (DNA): TGTGCCACCATGAGTGGCGAGCAGTACTTC. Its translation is CATMSGEQYF.

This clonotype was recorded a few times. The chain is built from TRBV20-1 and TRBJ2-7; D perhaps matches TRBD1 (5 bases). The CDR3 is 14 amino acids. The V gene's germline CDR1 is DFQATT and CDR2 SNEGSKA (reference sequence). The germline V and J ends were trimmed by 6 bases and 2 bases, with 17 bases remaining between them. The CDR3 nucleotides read TGCAGTGCGGCCGCGGACACCTTCCCCTACGAGCAGTACTTC. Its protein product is CSAAADTFPYEQYF.

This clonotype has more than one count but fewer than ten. CDR3: CASSLSLGRIDQPQHF. The CDR3, as DNA: TGTGCCAGCAGCCTATCCCTGGGAAGGATTGATCAGCCCCAGCATTTT. The chain is built from TRBV27 and TRBJ1-5; D not certain. Trimming removed 6 bases from V and 5 bases from J, with 20 bases in between. Per germline, CDR1 MNHEY and CDR2 SMNVEV (reference sequence). The CDR3 has 16 residues.

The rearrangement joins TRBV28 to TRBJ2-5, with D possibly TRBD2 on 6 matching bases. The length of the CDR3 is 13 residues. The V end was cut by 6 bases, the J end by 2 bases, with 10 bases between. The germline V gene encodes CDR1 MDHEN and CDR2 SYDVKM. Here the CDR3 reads CASRNSGQETQYF. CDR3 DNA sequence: TGTGCCAGCAGGAACAGCGGGCAAGAGACCCAGTACTTC.

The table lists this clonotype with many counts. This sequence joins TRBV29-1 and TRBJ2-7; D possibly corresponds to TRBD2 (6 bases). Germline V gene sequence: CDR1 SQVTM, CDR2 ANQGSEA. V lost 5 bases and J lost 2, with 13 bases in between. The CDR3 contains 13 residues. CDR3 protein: CSVSRGLAYEQYF. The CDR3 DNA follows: TGCAGCGTTTCTCGGGGGTTAGCCTACGAGCAGTACTTC.

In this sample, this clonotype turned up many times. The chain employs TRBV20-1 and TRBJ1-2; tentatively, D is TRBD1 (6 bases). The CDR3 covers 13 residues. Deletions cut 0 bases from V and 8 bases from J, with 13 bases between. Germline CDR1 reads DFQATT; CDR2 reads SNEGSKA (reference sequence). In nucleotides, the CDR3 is TGCAGTGCTAGAGATCTGGGAGGGGGAGGCTACACCTTC. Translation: CSARDLGGGGYTF.

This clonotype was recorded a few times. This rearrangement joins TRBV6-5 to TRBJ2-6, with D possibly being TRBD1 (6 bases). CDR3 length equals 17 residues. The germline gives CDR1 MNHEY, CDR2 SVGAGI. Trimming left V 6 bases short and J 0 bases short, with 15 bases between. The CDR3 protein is CASRGARGVSGANVLTF. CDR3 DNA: TGTGCCAGCAGGGGGGCCAGGGGAGTCTCTGGGGCCAACGTCCTGACTTTC.

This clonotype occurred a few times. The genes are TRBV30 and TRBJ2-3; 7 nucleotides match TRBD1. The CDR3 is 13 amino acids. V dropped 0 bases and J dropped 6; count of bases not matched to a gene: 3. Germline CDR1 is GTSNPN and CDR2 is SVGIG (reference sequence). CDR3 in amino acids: CAWSVQGWDTQYF. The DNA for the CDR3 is TGTGCCTGGAGTGTACAGGGGTGGGATACGCAGTATTTT.

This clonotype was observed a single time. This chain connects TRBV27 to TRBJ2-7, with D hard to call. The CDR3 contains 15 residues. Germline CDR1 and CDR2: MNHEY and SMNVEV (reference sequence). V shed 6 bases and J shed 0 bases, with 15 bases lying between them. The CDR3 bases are TGTGCCAGCAGGACCTCCTGGACCAGCTCCTACGAGCAGTACTTC. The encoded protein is CASRTSWTSSYEQYF.

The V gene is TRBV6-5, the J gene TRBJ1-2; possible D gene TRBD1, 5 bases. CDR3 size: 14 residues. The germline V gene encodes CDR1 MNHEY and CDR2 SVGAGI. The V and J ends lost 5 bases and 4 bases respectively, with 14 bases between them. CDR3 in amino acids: CASSQGGYTYGYTF. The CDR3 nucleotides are TGTGCCAGCAGTCAGGGTGGCTATACCTATGGCTACACCTTC.

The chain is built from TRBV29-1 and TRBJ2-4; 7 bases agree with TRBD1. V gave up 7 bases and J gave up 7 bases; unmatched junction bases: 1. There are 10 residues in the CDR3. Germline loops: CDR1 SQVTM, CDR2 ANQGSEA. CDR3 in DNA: TGCAGCGAACAGGGGAACATTCAGTACTTC. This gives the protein CSEQGNIQYF.